This TCR beta chain was found in a study of chemoradiotherapy in HPV16-positive cancers. Study conclusions and caveats: The functional HPV-specific definition rests on just two HPV16-positive patients.

Germline loops: CDR1 MDHEN, CDR2 SYDVKM. This CDR3 is 12 amino acids long. V was clipped by 7 bases and J by 9 bases, with 13 bases between them. As to this clone: Its antigen is as yet unknown.

Some clones are missing from TCRdb's copy, which holds only in-frame ones; the method was immunoSEQ multiplex PCR. The sample consists of 2,000 or so clones, nearly 85% of them appearing once. Samples were taken several times over chemoradiotherapy. This chain links TRBV28 with TRBJ1-5; D gene ambiguous. The input for sequencing was tumor tissue, taken from a patient who underwent chemoradiotherapy. The source of this sequence is a human donor with HPV-associated anogenital cancer. In DNA, the CDR3 is TGTGCCAGCACAGTTGGCCCCAGGCCCCAGCATTTT. Protein sequence: CASTVGPRPQHF.